These T cell receptor beta chains were read from a single sample in a study of T-cell memory formation after mild COVID-19. TCRdb reanalysed the 5' RACE reads using MiXCR and keeps one entry per CDR3 protein. The repertoire includes a few hundred thousand distinct CDR3 sequences, around 21% of them detected once, and approximately 12% sits in the top ten. Sequencing input: PBMCs or a T cell subset sorted from them (not recorded which). These receptors came from an adult woman who had mild COVID-19 (a few samples of this study predate the infection). Cell type and time point are not known. The CDR3 runs from the conserved cysteine through the conserved F or W. A D gene is named only where the DNA matches it firmly. Clone size appears in some rows only: once, few, many, or a class for an expanded clone.

size	V	J	D	CDR3	DNA
-	TRBV12-3/TRBV12-4	TRBJ2-7	TRBD1	CASSLTGTEHYEQYF	TGTGCCAGCAGTCTCACCGGGACAGAGCACTACGAGCAGTACTTC
-	TRBV21-1	TRBJ2-7	-	CASNNENFRDTHEQYF	TGTGCCAGCAACAATGAGAACTTCCGGGACACACACGAGCAGTACTTC
-	TRBV24-1	TRBJ2-5	TRBD1	CATSFGTGGVETQYF	TGTGCCACCAGTTTCGGGACAGGGGGTGTGGAGACCCAGTACTTC
-	TRBV4-3	TRBJ1-1	-	CASSQGYRWTEAFF	TGCGCCAGCAGCCAAGGATATCGGTGGACTGAAGCTTTCTTT
-	TRBV11-2	TRBJ2-3	-	CASSPPRQDTQYF	TGTGCCAGCAGCCCCCCGCGTCAGGATACGCAGTATTTT
-	TRBV5-1	TRBJ1-2	-	CASSFQPNYGYTF	TGCGCCAGCAGCTTCCAACCTAACTATGGCTACACCTTC
few	TRBV2	TRBJ2-7	TRBD1	CASSGGQNTYEQYF	TGTGCCAGCAGTGGGGGACAGAACACCTACGAGCAGTACTTC
-	TRBV6-2/TRBV6-3	TRBJ2-7	TRBD1	CASITGTAINYEQYF	TGTGCCAGCATTACCGGGACAGCCATAAACTACGAGCAGTACTTC
few	TRBV15	TRBJ2-1	TRBD2	CATSNAVGLAGDWDEQFF	TGTGCCACCAGCAACGCGGTGGGACTAGCGGGAGACTGGGATGAGCAGTTCTTC
many	TRBV3-1	TRBJ2-2	-	CASSQPNTGELFF	TGTGCCAGCAGCCAACCGAACACCGGGGAGCTGTTTTTT
-	TRBV24-1	TRBJ1-2	-	CATYDAFYGYTF	TGTGCCACCTACGACGCTTTCTATGGCTACACCTTC
-	TRBV9	TRBJ2-7	TRBD1	CASSVGTGGPYEQYF	TGTGCCAGCAGCGTAGGCACAGGGGGGCCCTACGAGCAGTACTTC
few	TRBV4-2	TRBJ2-7	TRBD2	CASSQEVLAAYEQYF	TGTGCCAGCAGCCAAGAGGTTCTAGCGGCCTACGAGCAGTACTTC
few	TRBV6-5	TRBJ2-1	-	CASSYSVLTYNEQFF	TGTGCCAGCAGTTACTCGGTCCTAACCTACAATGAGCAGTTCTTC
-	TRBV29-1	TRBJ2-3	-	CSVGSRTDTQYF	TGCAGCGTTGGGTCCCGTACAGATACGCAGTATTTT
few	TRBV11-2	TRBJ2-2	-	CASSGSGGLGELFF	TGTGCCAGCAGCGGAAGTGGGGGCCTCGGGGAGCTGTTTTTT
-	TRBV3-1	TRBJ2-1	TRBD2	CASSPRSGIMGEQFF	TGTGCCAGCAGCCCAAGAAGCGGGATAATGGGTGAGCAGTTCTTC
few	TRBV7-9	TRBJ2-5	TRBD1	CASSSYTGGETQYF	TGTGCCAGCAGCTCGTATACAGGGGGAGAGACCCAGTACTTC